One sample yielded the 24 T cell receptor beta chains listed below, sequenced in a study of T-cell memory formation after mild COVID-19. TCRdb used MiXCR to reprocess the 5' RACE reads, holding one entry per CDR3 protein. The sample yields just over 300,000 distinct CDR3 sequences, just under 20% seen once. Material: PBMCs or a T cell subset sorted from them (not recorded which). These TCRs come from a man aged 18 to 30 who had mild COVID-19 (a few samples of this study predate the infection). Cell type and time point are not known.

J is TRBJ2-3 and V is TRBV5-1; TRBD1 agrees at 7 bases. With 5 bases clipped from V and 0 bases from J, the junction kept 6 bases outside the gene matches. This CDR3 is 15 amino acids long. Germline values: CDR1 SGHRS, CDR2 YFSETQ. The CDR3 DNA sequence: TGCGCCAGCAGGGACGGGACAGCAAGCACAGATACGCAGTATTTT. This translates into CASRDGTASTDTQYF.

CDR3 in DNA: TGTGCCAGCAGCATAGGGGGCCGGCCCCCCGGGGAGCTGTTTTTT. This translates into CASSIGGRPPGELFF. V and J are TRBV11-2 and TRBJ2-2; TRBD1 matches 7 bases. The CDR3 loop spans 15 amino acids. Germline assignment: CDR1 SGHAT and CDR2 FQNNGV. V lost 5 bases, J lost 6 bases, and 9 bases stayed unmatched.

The rearrangement uses TRBV5-1 and TRBJ2-5; possibly TRBD2 for D (6 bases). Germline V gene data show CDR1 as SGHRS and CDR2 as YFSETQ. The V end was cut by 1 base, the J end by 1 base, with 14 bases between. The CDR3 consists of 16 residues. CDR3 DNA sequence: TGCGCCAGCAGCTTGACCGGGAGACTTATCCAAGAGACCCAGTACTTC. Amino acid sequence: CASSLTGRLIQETQYF.

The chain combines TRBV5-1 with TRBJ1-3, with D unresolved. Trimming pared 0 bases from V and 2 bases from J, leaving 9 bases between. Germline V gives CDR1 SGHRS, CDR2 YFSETQ. This CDR3 contains 15 residues. CDR3 sequence: CASSLVAATGNTIYF. CDR3 nucleotide sequence: TGCGCCAGCAGCTTGGTAGCAGCTACTGGAAACACCATATATTTT.

This clonotype was counted only a few times. The chain links TRBV29-1 to TRBJ2-3; possible D gene TRBD1, 6 bases. The V and J ends lost 7 bases and 8 bases respectively, with 13 bases between them. Germline lookup yields CDR1 SQVTM and CDR2 ANQGSEA. This CDR3 is built from 11 residues. Written as DNA, the CDR3 is TGCAGCGGATCAGGGGCCACTACGCAGTATTTT. Protein: CSGSGATTQYF.

This clonotype was counted a few times. J is TRBJ1-2 and V is TRBV20-1; D is possibly TRBD1 (5 bases). Trimming took 0 bases from V and 3 from J, leaving 17 bases between them. The CDR3 totals 16 residues. The germline V gene encodes CDR1 DFQATT and CDR2 SNEGSKA (reference sequence). The CDR3 DNA reads TGCAGTGCTAGAGATTTGGGGCAGGGAGGTTACTATGGCTACACCTTC. Amino acids: CSARDLGQGGYYGYTF.

This clonotype has a handful of counts. CDR3 nucleotides: TGCGCCAGCAGTCCTGGACAGATTGAGACCCAGTACTTC. Amino acids: CASSPGQIETQYF. The chain joins TRBV10-1 to TRBJ2-5, with D perhaps matching TRBD1 (6 bases). CDR3 length: 13 residues. Trimming cost V 5 bases and J 5 bases, with 12 bases left between them. Germline V CDR1 and CDR2: WNHNN, SYGVQD (reference sequence).

This chain connects TRBV18 to TRBJ1-4; D is possibly TRBD1 (5 bases). The germline V gene encodes CDR1 KGHSH and CDR2 LQKENI. V was clipped by 3 bases and J by 7 bases, with 18 bases between them. The CDR3 covers 16 residues. DNA for the CDR3: TGTGCCAGCTCACCGTACGTGGGGGAACTCGGTGAAAAACTGTTTTTT. Translation: CASSPYVGELGEKLFF.

This clonotype was picked up a small number of times. The chain has TRBV10-3 and TRBJ1-2; maybe TRBD1 (5 bases). CDR1 and CDR2 from the germline V gene are ENHRY and SYGVKD. CDR3 size: 14 residues. The V end lost 6 bases, the J end lost 6 bases, and 17 bases lay between the germline ends. CDR3 sequence reads: CAISTLTEVDGYTF. The CDR3 DNA follows: TGTGCCATCAGCACCCTGACAGAAGTGGATGGCTACACCTTC.

This clonotype was detected only a few times. The chain joins TRBV6-6 to TRBJ2-1; 10 nucleotides agree with TRBD1. This CDR3 has 16 amino acids. From germline, CDR1 is MNHNY and CDR2 SVGAGI (reference sequence). V trimming: 3 bases; J trimming: 8 bases; junction bases outside the gene matches: 10. The CDR3 DNA sequence: TGTGCCAGCAGTTATACCGGGACAGGGGTTTCGGATGAGCAGTTCTTC. Protein sequence: CASSYTGTGVSDEQFF.

The rearrangement uses TRBV7-9 and TRBJ2-1; 11 nucleotides line up with TRBD2. V shed 5 bases and J 7 bases; nucleotides not matched to a gene: 4. Germline CDR1 reads SEHNR; CDR2 reads FQNEAQ (reference sequence). CDR3 size: 14 residues. CDR3 region: CASSTGLAGNEQFF. The DNA of the CDR3 is TGTGCCAGCAGCACAGGACTAGCGGGTAATGAGCAGTTCTTC.

This clonotype was seen only a few times. The chain joins TRBV4-1 to TRBJ1-1, with 10 bases identical to TRBD1. V dropped 0 bases and J dropped 1; count of bases not matched to a gene: 8. CDR1 is MGHRA, CDR2 YSYEKL, per germline. CDR3 length equals 18 residues. The CDR3 region has the DNA TGCGCCAGCAGCCAAGACCGGGACAGGGGATACGAGAACACTGAAGCTTTCTTT. Amino acid sequence: CASSQDRDRGYENTEAFF.

CDR3 nucleotide sequence: TGTGCCACCAGCGGGGGCGGCGGCACCGGGGAGCTGTTTTTT. It codes for CATSGGGGTGELFF. The V and J genes are TRBV24-1 and TRBJ2-2; either TRBD1 or TRBD2 may supply D (6 bases each). The V end lost 7 bases, the J end lost 4 bases, and 12 bases lay between the germline ends. Germline assignment: CDR1 KGHDR and CDR2 SFDVKD. This CDR3 contains 14 residues.

The chain recombines TRBV3-1 with TRBJ1-5; D remains ambiguous. The germline gives CDR1 LGHDT, CDR2 YNNKEL (reference sequence). This CDR3 comprises 13 residues. The V and J ends lost 4 bases and 13 bases respectively, with 17 bases between them. The CDR3 DNA is TGTGCCAGCAGCCTGCTCGGTCAGGACCCGCAGCATTTT. This gives the protein CASSLLGQDPQHF.

A few counts support this clonotype. This sequence joins TRBV20-1 and TRBJ2-3; D might be TRBD2 (6 bases). Trimming shortened V by 3 bases and J by 6 bases, and 13 bases separated the two germline ends. Germline-derived CDR1 and CDR2 are DFQATT and SNEGSKA (reference sequence). This CDR3 contains 13 residues. CDR3 protein: CSARSGRGDTQYF. DNA for the CDR3: TGCAGTGCTAGGTCCGGACGGGGGGATACGCAGTATTTT.

This clonotype was seen more than once but under ten times. This chain links TRBV7-3 with TRBJ2-7; tentatively, D is TRBD1 (6 bases). V dropped 9 bases and J dropped 6 bases, with 12 bases sitting between them. Germline V gene lookup returns CDR1 SGHTA and CDR2 FQGTGA. The CDR3 totals 11 residues. The CDR3 spells CASRTGCEQYV. The CDR3 DNA follows: TGTGCCAGTAGAACAGGGTGCGAGCAGTACGTC.

CDR3 nucleotide sequence: TGCAGTGCTAGAGATCGGAGGCGGGGGGGCCGGAGGGAGACCCAGTACTTC. Translation gives CSARDRRRGGRRETQYF. This chain uses TRBV20-1 with TRBJ2-5, with 9 bases that match TRBD2. The CDR3 extends over 17 amino acids. The junction had 13 bases not matched to a gene; V was cut back by 0 bases and J by 5 bases. Germline V gene lookup returns CDR1 DFQATT and CDR2 SNEGSKA (reference sequence).

This clonotype was observed a handful of times. The CDR3 protein is CAISVRRDSGNTIYF. The CDR3 DNA reads TGTGCCATCAGTGTGAGGAGAGACTCTGGAAACACCATATATTTT. The chain has TRBV10-3 and TRBJ1-3, with unresolved D. Germline lookup yields CDR1 ENHRY and CDR2 SYGVKD. With 4 bases removed from V and 0 bases from J, the gap between germline ends came to 10 bases. This CDR3 is 15 amino acids long.

This clonotype appeared a single time. At one end the junction does not follow the germline gene, possibly because of a read error. This CDR3 reads CASSFDWNTEAFF. The CDR3 DNA is TGTGCTAGCAGCTTTGACTGGAACACTGAAGCTTTCTTT. The chain uses TRBV7-7 and TRBJ1-1; no definite D call. Per the germline V gene, CDR1 is SSHAT and CDR2 is FNYEAQ (reference sequence). The CDR3 is 13 residues long.

This clonotype was detected a few times. The gene calls are TRBV20-1 and TRBJ2-5, with D possibly being TRBD1 (6 bases). This CDR3 is built from 12 residues. The V end lost 6 bases, the J end lost 4 bases, and 12 bases lay between the germline ends. The germline V gene has CDR1 DFQATT and CDR2 SNEGSKA (reference sequence). The CDR3 nucleotides read TGCAGTGCGGATGGCAGGGGAGAGACCCAGTACTTC. This sequence encodes CSADGRGETQYF.

This clonotype has more than one count but fewer than ten. V usage is TRBV29-1 and J usage is TRBJ2-3; 15 positions agree with TRBD2. The CDR3 consists of 14 residues. Germline V gene data show CDR1 as SQVTM and CDR2 as ANQGSEA. The trim removed 8 bases at V and 6 bases at J, leaving 6 bases unmatched. The CDR3 bases are TGCAGCTCGGGACTAGCGGGGGGCGAGGATACGCAGTATTTT. It codes for CSSGLAGGEDTQYF.

J is TRBJ2-5 and V is TRBV7-8; TRBD2 matches at 8 bases. Germline loops: CDR1 SGHVS, CDR2 FQNEAQ. The V and J ends lost 3 bases and 6 bases, in that order; junction bases with no gene match: 6. The CDR3 is 14 amino acids. The CDR3 loop reads CASSLWGLEQTQYF. The DNA of the CDR3 is TGTGCCAGCAGCTTGTGGGGACTAGAGCAGACCCAGTACTTC. Drawing the rest from reference TRBV7-8 and TRBJ2-5, the complete variable domain is GAGVSQSPRYKVAKRGQDVALRCDPISGHVSLFWYQQALGQGPEFLTYFQNEAQLDKSGLPSDRFFAERPEGSVSTLKIQRTQQEDSAVYLCASSLWGLEQTQYFGPGTRLLVL.

The chain uses TRBV24-1 and TRBJ2-5; 7 nucleotides match TRBD2. The V and J ends lost 0 bases and 5 bases, in that order; junction bases with no gene match: 8. CDR3 length: 16 residues. Germline CDR1 and CDR2: KGHDR and SFDVKD. For the CDR3, the DNA is TGTGCCACCAGTGATTTGCGGTCCAGGGAGGGGGAGACCCAGTACTTC. Translating gives CATSDLRSREGETQYF.

CDR3 amino acids: CSVPAGGRTDTQYF. As DNA, the CDR3 is TGCAGCGTTCCGGCCGGGGGTAGGACAGATACGCAGTATTTT. The chain combines TRBV29-1 with TRBJ2-3; D may be TRBD2 (6 bases). V was clipped by 5 bases and J by 3 bases, with 15 bases between them. CDR3 length: 14 residues. Germline values: CDR1 SQVTM, CDR2 ANQGSEA.